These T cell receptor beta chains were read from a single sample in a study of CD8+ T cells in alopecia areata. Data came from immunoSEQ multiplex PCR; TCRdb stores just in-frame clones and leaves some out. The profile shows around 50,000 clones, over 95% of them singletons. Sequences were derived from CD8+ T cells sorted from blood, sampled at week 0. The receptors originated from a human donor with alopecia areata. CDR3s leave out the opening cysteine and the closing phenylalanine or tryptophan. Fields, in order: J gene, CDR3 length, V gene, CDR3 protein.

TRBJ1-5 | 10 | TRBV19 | ASSPGNQPQH
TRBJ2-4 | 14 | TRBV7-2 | ASSSPALGGKNIQY
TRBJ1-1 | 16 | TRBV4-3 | ASSAGWDRTTWNTEAF
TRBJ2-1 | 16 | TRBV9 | ASSATTTSLAGDNEQF
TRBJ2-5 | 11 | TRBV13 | ASSQTNAETQY
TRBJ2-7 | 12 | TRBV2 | ASSGDRNAYEQY
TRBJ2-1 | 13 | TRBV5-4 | ASSLTGGEYNEQF
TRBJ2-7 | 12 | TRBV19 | ASSYQQDSYEQY
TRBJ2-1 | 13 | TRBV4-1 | ASSQDDTSYNEQF
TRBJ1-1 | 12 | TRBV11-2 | ASSLDGANTEAF
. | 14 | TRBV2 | ASSEGGRGASYEQY
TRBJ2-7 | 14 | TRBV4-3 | ASSHSITGETYEQY
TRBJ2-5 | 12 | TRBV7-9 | ASSVERYQETQY